These 2 T cell receptor beta chains were sequenced from one sample in a study of CD8+ T cells in alopecia areata. As the sequencing template, cDNA was produced by extracting RNA and reverse transcribing it. Some clones are missing from TCRdb's copy, which holds only in-frame ones; the method was immunoSEQ multiplex PCR. The sample consists of 75,000 to 85,000 clones, around 60% of them appearing once. This sample's treatment: oral pan-JAK inhibitor, 5-10 mg twice daily. Sample: CD8+ T cells sorted from blood, taken at week 24, from a patient treated with tofacitinib. Receptors originate from a human donor with alopecia areata.

The genes are TRBV4-3 and TRBJ2-4; maybe TRBD2 (7 bases). This CDR3 has 15 amino acids. Trimming removed 0 bases from V and 5 bases from J, with 11 bases in between. Germline V gene lookup returns CDR1 LGHNA and CDR2 YSLEER. Written as DNA, the CDR3 is TGCGCCAGCAGCCAAGAGGAGGGGGGGGAAAACATTCAGTACTTC. This encodes CASSQEEGGENIQYF.

This chain uses TRBV7-9 with TRBJ2-7; no firm D call. This CDR3 has 11 residues. Trimming took off 3 bases at V and 5 bases at J, with 5 bases between the two ends. Germline V gives CDR1 SEHNR, CDR2 FQNEAQ (reference sequence). CDR3 loop: CASSLANEQYF. The CDR3 DNA follows: TGTGCCAGCAGCTTGGCCAACGAGCAGTACTTC.